Included here is one T cell receptor beta chain sequence, with context. The V gene lost 4 bases and the J gene lost 7 bases, with 15 bases spanning the gap. The CDR3 has 14 residues. Germline lookup yields CDR1 SNHLY and CDR2 FYNNEI. This record belongs to a study of T cell changes during pregnancy in multiple sclerosis. Here immunoSEQ multiplex PCR was the method, and the copy in TCRdb shows in-frame clones only, minus some. The sample carries around 69,000 clones, about nine tenths recorded once. This chain joins TRBV2 and TRBJ2-3, with D perhaps matching TRBD1 (6 bases). The origin of this receptor is a female donor with multiple sclerosis, enrolled in a pregnancy study. Specimen: peripheral blood, collected in the third trimester of pregnancy. This CDR3 reads CASSGTGSSHTQYF. The CDR3 coding sequence is TGTGCCAGCAGTGGCACAGGGAGCTCACATACGCAGTATTTT.